The 18 T cell receptor beta chains given below trace back to one sample, sequenced in a study of shared clonotypes between healthy human individuals. Terminally differentiated effector memory CD45RA+ cells were excluded by CCR7 positive selection of CD45RO-negative cells. Sequencing was performed with immunoSEQ multiplex PCR; in TCRdb, only in-frame clones are kept and a portion is missing. The sample has approximately 600,000 clones, roughly 95% seen once. The material sequenced was naive CD8+ T cells sorted from blood. These receptors originate from a woman aged 25 to 39 in good health.

V is TRBV16 and J is TRBJ2-7; D is ambiguous. This CDR3 has 12 residues. Germline V gene data show CDR1 as KGHSY and CDR2 as FQNENV. The V end lost 4 bases, the J end lost 2 bases, and 6 bases lay between the germline ends. The CDR3 sequence is CASSLATYEQYF. The CDR3 DNA sequence: TGTGCCAGCAGCCTAGCTACCTACGAGCAGTACTTC.

This chain links TRBV10-2 with TRBJ2-7; TRBD2 is a possible D gene (5 bases). From germline, CDR1 is WSHSY and CDR2 SAAADI. The V and J ends lost 2 bases and 2 bases respectively, with 13 bases between them. The CDR3 spans 15 residues. The CDR3: CASSENGPSPYEQYF. CDR3 coding DNA: TGCGCCAGCAGTGAGAATGGCCCTAGCCCCTACGAGCAGTACTTC.

The rearrangement joins TRBV5-6 to TRBJ2-5, with TRBD1 matching 7 bases. The J call may be faulty, since TRBJ2-7 better matches the DNA end. The germline CDR1 and CDR2 sequences are SGHDT and YYEEEE. This CDR3 is built from 12 residues. In DNA form, the CDR3 reads TGTGCCAGCAGCTTACAGGGGTACGAGCAGTACTTC. It encodes CASSLQGYEQYF.

The chain couples TRBV10-2 to TRBJ1-5; weak D call: TRBD1 (6 bases). Germline V gives CDR1 WSHSY, CDR2 SAAADI. The V gene lost 3 bases and the J gene lost 3 bases, with 9 bases spanning the gap. This CDR3 is 14 amino acids long. CDR3 amino acids: CASSDRGYNQPQHF. Here the CDR3 DNA reads TGCGCCAGCAGTGACAGGGGATACAATCAGCCCCAGCATTTT.

The J gene is TRBJ1-1, the V gene TRBV5-1; unclear D gene. The CDR3 extends over 14 amino acids. Germline V gene sequence: CDR1 SGHRS, CDR2 YFSETQ. Trimming took off 6 bases at V and 5 bases at J, with 17 bases between the two ends. The CDR3 here is CASMRGSRETEAFF. CDR3 sequence (DNA): TGCGCCAGCATGCGTGGGTCCCGAGAAACTGAAGCTTTCTTT.

The chain has TRBV27 and TRBJ1-1; D is ambiguous. Trimming pared 0 bases from V and 4 bases from J, leaving 9 bases between. The CDR3 covers 14 residues. Germline assignment: CDR1 MNHEY and CDR2 SMNVEV (reference sequence). CDR3 protein: CASSLSGSGTEAFF. As DNA, the CDR3 is TGTGCCAGCAGTTTATCGGGGTCGGGCACTGAAGCTTTCTTT.

In DNA form, the CDR3 reads TGTGCCAGCAGCTTAGAAGGTTGGCGGAGCTTCGGAGAGACCCAGTACTTC. Protein sequence: CASSLEGWRSFGETQYF. V and J are TRBV11-2 and TRBJ2-5; D gene unclear. Germline CDR1 and CDR2: SGHAT and FQNNGV. V shed 0 bases and J shed 4 bases, with 18 bases lying between them. The CDR3 length is 17 residues.

The chain uses TRBV11-2 and TRBJ2-7; 7 nucleotides match TRBD1. V lost 6 bases to trimming and J lost 4 bases; unmatched junction nucleotides: 12. The CDR3 totals 15 residues. The V gene's germline CDR1 is SGHAT and CDR2 FQNNGV. CDR3 amino acids: CASSTPTGHRYEQYF. The CDR3 DNA sequence: TGTGCCAGCAGTACTCCGACAGGGCACCGTTACGAGCAGTACTTC.

The V gene is TRBV4-1, the J gene TRBJ2-1; D is tentatively TRBD1 or TRBD2 (5 bases each). V lost 10 bases and J 0 bases, leaving 16 bases between the germline ends. Germline-derived CDR1 and CDR2 are MGHRA and YSYEKL. This CDR3 has 15 amino acids. CDR3 amino acids: CATRGAPSSYNEQFF. The CDR3 DNA follows: TGCGCCACCAGAGGGGCGCCGAGCTCCTACAATGAGCAGTTCTTC.

This sequence joins TRBV4-1 and TRBJ1-6, with 7 bases aligning to TRBD1. The J segment lost 10 bases and the V segment lost 0 bases, leaving 6 bases of the junction unmatched. The germline gives CDR1 MGHRA, CDR2 YSYEKL. CDR3 size: 15 residues. As DNA, the CDR3 is TGCGCCAGCAGCCAAGATCGAGCAGGGGGATCACCCCTCCACTTT. Its translation: CASSQDRAGGSPLHF.

This clone was observed a single time. J is TRBJ2-7 and V is TRBV27, with 7 bases identical to TRBD2. Trimming took 4 bases from V and 0 from J; bases not matched to a gene: 6. The CDR3 is made up of 15 amino acids. From germline, CDR1 is MNHEY and CDR2 SMNVEV (reference sequence). The CDR3 loop reads CASSSTSDVSYEQYF. CDR3 in DNA: TGTGCCAGCAGTTCCACTAGCGACGTCTCCTACGAGCAGTACTTC.

This CDR3 reads CASSLPSGRANEQFF. The CDR3 DNA reads as TGTGCCAGCAGTTTACCTAGCGGGAGGGCCAATGAGCAGTTCTTC. The chain links TRBV27 to TRBJ2-1, with 12 nucleotides matching TRBD2. V lost 2 bases and J lost 6; bases outside the gene matches: 2. From germline, CDR1 is MNHEY and CDR2 SMNVEV (reference sequence). This CDR3 has 15 residues.

The chain joins TRBV27 to TRBJ2-7, with D uncertain. This CDR3 region has 14 residues. The germline V gene has CDR1 MNHEY and CDR2 SMNVEV (reference sequence). V was cut by 6 bases and J by 6 bases, with 18 bases left in between. The CDR3 bases are TGTGCCAGCAGCCCTAATTTGTTTGCGCCCGAGCAGTACTTC. Protein product: CASSPNLFAPEQYF.

V usage is TRBV21-1 and J usage is TRBJ2-1; TRBD1, the table's D call, lacks a check against the DNA. TRBV21-1 corresponds to a pseudogene. This CDR3 comprises 14 residues. The CDR3 is CASSKDDRGNEQFF. The CDR3 nucleotides are TGTGCCAGCAGCAAAGACGACAGGGGAAATGAGCAGTTCTTC.

The rearrangement links TRBV4-2 to TRBJ1-1; D unclear. CDR1 is LGHNA, CDR2 YNFKEQ, per germline. Trimming stripped 1 base from V and 7 bases from J, with 7 bases between. This CDR3 spans 12 amino acids. The CDR3 reads CASSQGRHEAFF. CDR3 sequence (DNA): TGTGCCAGCAGCCAAGGACGGCATGAAGCTTTCTTT.

The CDR3 bases are TGTGCCAGCAGTTTATCTAGCGGTATCACAGATACGCAGTATTTT. This encodes CASSLSSGITDTQYF. The rearrangement links TRBV27 to TRBJ2-3; a weak D match, TRBD2 (6 bases). This CDR3 spans 15 amino acids. V shed 0 bases and J shed 2 bases, with 9 bases lying between them. Germline V gives CDR1 MNHEY, CDR2 SMNVEV (reference sequence).

The chain uses TRBV7-2 and TRBJ2-2, with D perhaps TRBD2 (5 bases). The CDR3 length is 15 residues. CDR1 and CDR2 (germline): SGHTA, FQGNSA. This CDR3 is CAVLGEKSFSGELFF. The CDR3, as DNA: TGTGCGGTACTTGGGGAGAAGTCCTTTTCCGGGGAGCTGTTTTTT.

V is TRBV5-5 and J is TRBJ1-2; D is ambiguous. Germline assignment: CDR1 SGHKS and CDR2 YYEKEE (reference sequence). V was pared by 0 bases and J by 3 bases, with 12 bases between. The CDR3 totals 15 residues. This CDR3 is CASSLDGSGYYGYTF. In DNA form, the CDR3 reads TGTGCCAGCAGCTTGGACGGGAGTGGCTACTATGGCTACACCTTC.